This T cell receptor beta chain appears in the sequencing data of a study of T cell responses to AZD1222 COVID-19 vaccine. Germline CDR1 is SGHVS and CDR2 is FQNEAQ. V lost 1 base and J lost 2, with 9 bases in between. The CDR3 runs 16 residues. This clone was counted only a few times. Sequencing used immunoSEQ multiplex PCR; TCRdb keeps in-frame clones, though not all of them. The sample contains about 89,000 clones, 89% of which appear only once. The TCR comes from an adult who received the AZD1222 COVID-19 vaccine. This material consisted of peripheral blood, taken 28 days after the second AZD1222 dose. V is TRBV7-8 and J is TRBJ1-6; D uncertain. CDR3 loop: CASSLGSGTYNSPLHF. As DNA, the CDR3 is TGTGCCAGCAGCTTAGGTTCGGGGACCTATAATTCACCCCTCCACTTT.